These T cell receptor beta chains were read from a single sample in a study of blood T cell repertoires in COVID-19. TCRdb's table, derived via immunoSEQ multiplex PCR, lists solely in-frame clones and lacks some. Of more than 200,000 clones in the sample, around four fifths were seen once. The specimen was peripheral blood. The receptors were gathered from a woman over 75 with COVID-19, enrolled during active disease. Each CDR3 is given with its conserved first and last residue. The D gene is left open where the match is weak. Rows may omit the clone size; those that give it use once, few, many or a size class.

j_call d_call clone_size v_call cdr3_nt cdr3_aa
TRBJ1-2 - - TRBV5-5 TGTGCCAGCAGCCGGACCCTTGACGGGGACTATGGCTACACCTTC CASSRTLDGDYGYTF
TRBJ1-3 TRBD1 - TRBV6-6 TGTGCCAGCAGTTGGACAGGGGCTGGAAACACCATATATTTT CASSWTGAGNTIYF
TRBJ1-5 - - TRBV7-9 TGTGCCAGCAGCCCAGGGGATCAGCCCCAGCATTTT CASSPGDQPQHF
TRBJ2-3 TRBD2 - TRBV3-1/TRBV3-2 TGTGCCAGCAGCCAAGGGGAGGGATTAGCGCAGTATTTT CASSQGEGLAQYF
TRBJ2-4 - - TRBV2 TGTGCCAGCGAGGCTCAGGGGAACATTCAGTACTTC CASEAQGNIQYF
TRBJ1-4 - - TRBV19 TGTGCCAGTAGTAGACAGTTTAATGAAAAACTGTTTTTT CASSRQFNEKLFF
TRBJ1-2 - few TRBV15 TGTGCCACCAGCAGAGATGACAGCCTTAACTATGGCTACACCTTC CATSRDDSLNYGYTF
TRBJ1-3 - many TRBV10-3 TGTGCCATCAGTGCGGGGAGGTCCGGAAACACCATATATTTT CAISAGRSGNTIYF
TRBJ1-2 - - TRBV6-4 TGTGCCAGCAGGATGGACAGTAACTATGGCTACACCTTC CASRMDSNYGYTF
TRBJ2-3 - - TRBV3-1/TRBV3-2 TGTGCCAGCAGCCGCGGGGACTTATTCACAGATACGCAGTATTTT CASSRGDLFTDTQYF
TRBJ1-3 - - TRBV28 TGTGCCAGCAGTTCCTACAGGGAACGATCTGGAAACACCATATATTTT CASSSYRERSGNTIYF
TRBJ2-7 - - TRBV5-6 TGTGCCAGCAGCCGAATCAGGGATTCAACCTACGAGCAGTACTTC CASSRIRDSTYEQYF
TRBJ1-4 - - TRBV7-7 TGTGCTAGCAGCGTGTCGACCGGGTTTAATGAAAAACTGTTTTTT CASSVSTGFNEKLFF
TRBJ2-7 TRBD1 - TRBV30 TGTGCAGCGACAGGGGGCGCCTACGAGCAGTACTTC CAATGGAYEQYF
TRBJ2-3 TRBD2 - TRBV5-1 TGCGCCAGCAGCTTGGCCCTGGCTAGCGGACTGTCTAGCACAGATACGCAGTATTTT CASSLALASGLSSTDTQYF
TRBJ1-2 TRBD1 - TRBV7-2 TGTGCCAGCAGCATTCCGGGACAGGACTCTAACTATGGCTACACCTTC CASSIPGQDSNYGYTF
TRBJ2-5 - - TRBV6-2/TRBV6-3 TGTGCCAGCAGTTCAGGGGAGACCCAGTACTTC CASSSGETQYF
TRBJ2-3 - - TRBV10-3 TGTGCCATCAGTGAGGGCAGGGAAGATACGCAGTATTTT CAISEGREDTQYF
TRBJ2-7 TRBD1 once TRBV14 TGTGCCAGCAGCCGGCCCGGGACAGGGAGGAACGAGCAGTACTTC CASSRPGTGRNEQYF
TRBJ1-2 - - TRBV3-1/TRBV3-2 TGTGCCAGCAGCCACCTCTCGGAGCCTTCTAACTATGGCTACACCTTC CASSHLSEPSNYGYTF
TRBJ1-1 - - TRBV19 TGTGCCAGTAGTATCAGTCGGGAGGCCATGAACACTGAAGCTTTCTTT CASSISREAMNTEAFF
TRBJ2-7 TRBD1 - TRBV19 TGTGCCACCACCCGCGGACAGGGCTCCTACGAGCAGTACTTC CATTRGQGSYEQYF
TRBJ1-5 - - TRBV21-1 TGTGCCGGCGGGCCAGGGGGCGCCGATCAGCCCCAGCATTTT CAGGPGGADQPQHF
TRBJ1-1 - - TRBV3-1/TRBV3-2 TGTGCCAGCAGCTCCACGGGGAACACTGAAGCTTTCTTT CASSSTGNTEAFF
TRBJ2-3 TRBD2 - TRBV5-1 TGCGCCAGCAGCTCGGACGGGGGGGCCTTGGATACGCAGTATTTT CASSSDGGALDTQYF
TRBJ1-2 TRBD1 - TRBV30 TGTGCCTGGATGGGGGCAACGACAGGGATCAAACAGGGGAAGAGGGACTATGGCTACACCTTC CAWMGATTGIKQGKRDYGYTF
TRBJ1-4 TRBD1 - TRBV19 TGTGCCAGTAGTACCCGGACAGGGGGCTATGAAAAACTGTTTTTT CASSTRTGGYEKLFF
TRBJ2-1 TRBD2 - TRBV5-4 TGTGCCAGCAGCTTGGGGGGTAGCGGGGGCTCCAATGAGCAGTTCTTC CASSLGGSGGSNEQFF
TRBJ1-4 TRBD1 - TRBV11-2 TGTGCCAGCAGCTTGGGACAGGGTGTTGAAAAACTGTTTTTT CASSLGQGVEKLFF
TRBJ1-1 - - TRBV5-1 TGCGCCAGCAGCCCCTCGGGGGACACTGAAGCTTTCTTT CASSPSGDTEAFF
TRBJ1-1 TRBD1 once TRBV25-1 TGTGCCAGCAGTGAATCCGGGACAGGGAGATACACTGAAGCTTTCTTT CASSESGTGRYTEAFF
TRBJ1-2 TRBD1 - TRBV19 TGTGCCAGTAGTCCGGGGACAGCGTTTTCGGGGGGCTACACCTTC CASSPGTAFSGGYTF
TRBJ2-3 TRBD1 once TRBV6-4 TGTGCCAGCAGTGACGGGACAGGGACAGATACGCAGTATTTT CASSDGTGTDTQYF
TRBJ1-1 TRBD1 - TRBV5-1 TGCGCCAGCAGCCCGACGACAGGGATCAACACTGAAGCTTTCTTT CASSPTTGINTEAFF
TRBJ1-1 - - TRBV28 TGTGCCAGCAGTCCGGCGGCAGTGTTCATGAACACTGAAGCTTTCTTT CASSPAAVFMNTEAFF
TRBJ1-1 - few TRBV29-1 TGCAGCGCCGATGGAGGCAGTGAAGCTTTCTTT CSADGGSEAFF
TRBJ1-5 - once TRBV28 TGTGCCAGCAGCGGGGGAACAGCCTATAGCAATCAGCCCCAGCATTTT CASSGGTAYSNQPQHF
TRBJ1-4 - - TRBV7-9 TGTGCCAGCAGCTTACAGGGAGGAAATGAAAAACTGTTTTTT CASSLQGGNEKLFF
TRBJ2-2 TRBD1 - TRBV15 TGTGCCACCAGCAGAGCTTGGGGGGACAGGGGAAAATCCGGGGAGCTGTTTTTT CATSRAWGDRGKSGELFF
TRBJ2-5 TRBD1 once TRBV28 TGTGCCAGCAGTTTAGGGGACAGTAGAGAGACCCAGTACTTC CASSLGDSRETQYF
TRBJ1-1 - - TRBV6-5 TGTGCCAGCAGTAGGACAGTGAACACTGAAGCTTTCTTT CASSRTVNTEAFF
TRBJ1-4 - - TRBV19 TGTGCCAGTAGTCTCGGGCCTCGGGGTAATGAAAAACTGTTTTTT CASSLGPRGNEKLFF
TRBJ1-3 - - TRBV7-2 TGTGCCAGCAGCTTAAACATTCTCTCTGGAAACACCATATATTTT CASSLNILSGNTIYF
TRBJ1-4 - - TRBV9 TGTGCCAGCAGCCCGAGGGCAGCAGGCCAACATGAAAAACTGTTTTTT CASSPRAAGQHEKLFF
TRBJ1-1 - - TRBV12-3/TRBV12-4 TGTGCCAGCCTTGGGCAGCCGGGGACTGAAGCTTTCTTT CASLGQPGTEAFF
TRBJ2-5 - - TRBV7-2 TGTGCCAGCAAGCCGGGCGCGGGGCTTCAAGAGACCCAGTACTTC CASKPGAGLQETQYF
TRBJ2-2 - few TRBV5-1 TGCGCCAGCCTTGCCGGGGGACTTAACACCGGGGAGCTGTTTTTT CASLAGGLNTGELFF
TRBJ1-1 - - TRBV27 TGTGCCAGCAGTTCAGGGGTTCGGAACACTGAAGCTTTCTTT CASSSGVRNTEAFF
TRBJ2-3 TRBD1 - TRBV11-3 TGTGCCAGCAGCCCAACAGGGGCCGGCACAGATACGCAGTATTTT CASSPTGAGTDTQYF
TRBJ1-2 TRBD1 - TRBV5-1 TGCGCCAGCAGCTTGGAGACAGGGAACTATGGCTACACCTTC CASSLETGNYGYTF
TRBJ1-4 TRBD1 - TRBV6-5 TGTGCCAGCAGCTACAGGGGGCTAACTAATGAAAAACTGTTTTTT CASSYRGLTNEKLFF
TRBJ1-2 - - TRBV6-5 TGTGCCAGCACCGACACGATCTATGGCTACACCTTC CASTDTIYGYTF
TRBJ1-1 - - TRBV7-9 TGTGCCAGCAGCTTAGAGACAGAGAACACTGAAGCTTTCTTT CASSLETENTEAFF
TRBJ1-1 - - TRBV4-3 TGCGCCAGCAGCCAAGAGGCGCAGGGATCAGCTTTCTTT CASSQEAQGSAFF
TRBJ2-3 - once TRBV5-1 TGCGCCAGCAGCTCCTCCCGGGATTCGAATACGCAGTATTTT CASSSSRDSNTQYF
TRBJ1-5 TRBD1 - TRBV6-5 TGTGCCAGCAGAATGGACAGGAGCAATCAGCCCCAGCATTTT CASRMDRSNQPQHF